This T cell receptor beta chain emerged from a study of CD8+ T cells in alopecia areata. cDNA serving as the sequencing template came from extracted, reverse transcribed RNA. Data came from immunoSEQ multiplex PCR; TCRdb stores just in-frame clones and leaves some out. This repertoire shows about 220,000 clones, roughly 56% found once; its top ten account for more than 1.5%. The V end was cut by 1 base, the J end by 1 base, with 4 bases between. The length of the CDR3 is 13 residues. Germline CDR1 SGHVS, CDR2 FNYEAQ. Documented treatment: oral pan-JAK inhibitor, 5-10 mg twice daily. The specimen was CD4+ T cells sorted from blood, collected at week 4, from a patient treated with tofacitinib. The chain links TRBV7-6 to TRBJ1-1; D gene ambiguous. The source is a human donor with alopecia areata. CDR3 region: CASSLDTNTEAFF. CDR3 sequence (DNA): TGTGCCAGCAGCTTAGACACGAACACTGAAGCTTTCTTT.